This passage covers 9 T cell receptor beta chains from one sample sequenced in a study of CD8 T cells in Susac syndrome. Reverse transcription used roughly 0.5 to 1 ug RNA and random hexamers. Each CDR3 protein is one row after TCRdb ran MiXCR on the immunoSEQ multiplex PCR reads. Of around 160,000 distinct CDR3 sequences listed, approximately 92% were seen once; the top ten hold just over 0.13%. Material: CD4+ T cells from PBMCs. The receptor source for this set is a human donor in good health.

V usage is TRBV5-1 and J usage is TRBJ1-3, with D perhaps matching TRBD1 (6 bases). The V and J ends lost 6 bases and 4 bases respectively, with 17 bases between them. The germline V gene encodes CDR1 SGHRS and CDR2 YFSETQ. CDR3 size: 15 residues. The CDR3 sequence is CASTVAGGRGNTIYF. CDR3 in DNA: TGCGCCAGCACCGTTGCGGGGGGCCGCGGAAACACCATATATTTT.

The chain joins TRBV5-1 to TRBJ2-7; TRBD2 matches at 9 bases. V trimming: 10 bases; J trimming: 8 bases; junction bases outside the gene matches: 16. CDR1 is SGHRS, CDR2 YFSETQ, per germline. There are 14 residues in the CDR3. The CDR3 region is CACSSPAGGRQQYF. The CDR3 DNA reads TGCGCCTGCTCATCCCCAGCGGGGGGCCGACAGCAGTACTTC.

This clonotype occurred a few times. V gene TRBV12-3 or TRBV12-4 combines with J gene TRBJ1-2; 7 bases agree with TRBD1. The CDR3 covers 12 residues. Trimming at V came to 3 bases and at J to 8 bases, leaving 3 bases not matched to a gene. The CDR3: CASSLSRGGYTF. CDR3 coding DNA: TGTGCCAGCAGTTTGTCCAGGGGGGGCTACACCTTC.

The chain's CDR3 is CAISGDSSYNEQFF. CDR3 nucleotide sequence: TGTGCCATCAGTGGGGATAGCTCCTACAATGAGCAGTTCTTC. The chain carries TRBV10-3 and TRBJ2-1; D is unclear. The V gene's germline CDR1 is ENHRY and CDR2 SYGVKD. Trimming left V 4 bases short and J 0 bases short, with 7 bases between. The CDR3 extends over 14 amino acids.

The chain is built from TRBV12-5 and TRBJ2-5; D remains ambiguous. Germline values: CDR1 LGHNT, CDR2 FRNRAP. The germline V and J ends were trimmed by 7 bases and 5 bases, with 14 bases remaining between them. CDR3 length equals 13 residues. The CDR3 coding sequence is TGTGCTAGTGCCCTTAAGGTTGAGGAGACCCAGTACTTC. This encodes CASALKVEETQYF. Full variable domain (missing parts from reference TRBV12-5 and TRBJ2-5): DARVTQTPRHKVTEMGQEVTMRCQPILGHNTVFWYRQTMMQGLELLAYFRNRAPLDDSGMPKDRFSAEMPDATLATLKIQPSEPRDSAVYFCASALKVEETQYFGPGTRLLVL.

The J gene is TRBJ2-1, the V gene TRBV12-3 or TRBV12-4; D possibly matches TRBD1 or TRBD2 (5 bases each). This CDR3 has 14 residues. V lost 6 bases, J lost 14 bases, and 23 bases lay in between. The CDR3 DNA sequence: TGTGCCAGCAGCCAAACCGCCGGGACCCCCGAGGAGTTCTTC. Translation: CASSQTAGTPEEFF.

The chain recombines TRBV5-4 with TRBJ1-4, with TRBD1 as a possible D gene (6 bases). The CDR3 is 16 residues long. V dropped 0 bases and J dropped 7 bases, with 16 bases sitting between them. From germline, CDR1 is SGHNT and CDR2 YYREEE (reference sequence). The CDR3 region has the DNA TGTGCCAGCAGCTTGGGGAATCAGGGGCCGGGTGAAAAACTGTTTTTT. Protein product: CASSLGNQGPGEKLFF.

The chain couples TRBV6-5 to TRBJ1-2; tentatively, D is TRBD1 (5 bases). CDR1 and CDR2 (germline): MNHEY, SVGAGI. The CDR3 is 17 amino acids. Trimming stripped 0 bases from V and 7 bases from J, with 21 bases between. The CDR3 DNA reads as TGTGCCAGCAGTTACTCGAATCAAGGGCAGGGACGGGGTGGCTACACCTTC. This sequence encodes CASSYSNQGQGRGGYTF.

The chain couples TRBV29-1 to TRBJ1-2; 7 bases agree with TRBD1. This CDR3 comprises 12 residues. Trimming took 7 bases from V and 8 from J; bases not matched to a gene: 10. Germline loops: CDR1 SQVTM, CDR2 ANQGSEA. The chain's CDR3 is CSAALQGSGYTF. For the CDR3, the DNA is TGCAGCGCTGCACTACAGGGGAGCGGCTACACCTTC.